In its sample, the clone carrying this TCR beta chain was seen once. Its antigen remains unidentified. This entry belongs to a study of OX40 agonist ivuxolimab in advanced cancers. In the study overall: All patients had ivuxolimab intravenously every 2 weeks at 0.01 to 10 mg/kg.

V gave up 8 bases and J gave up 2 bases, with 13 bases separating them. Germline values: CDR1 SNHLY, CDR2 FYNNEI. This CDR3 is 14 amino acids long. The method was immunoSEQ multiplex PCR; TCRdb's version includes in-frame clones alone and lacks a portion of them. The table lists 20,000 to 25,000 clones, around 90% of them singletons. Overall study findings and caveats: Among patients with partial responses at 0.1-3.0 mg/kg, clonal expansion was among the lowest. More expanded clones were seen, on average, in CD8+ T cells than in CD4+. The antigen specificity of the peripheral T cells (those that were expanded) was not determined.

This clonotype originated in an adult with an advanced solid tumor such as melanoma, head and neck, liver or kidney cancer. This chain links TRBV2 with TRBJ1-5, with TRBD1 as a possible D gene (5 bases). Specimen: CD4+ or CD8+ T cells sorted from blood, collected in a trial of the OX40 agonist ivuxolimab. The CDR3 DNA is TGTGCCAGCGGGGGGGTGGTCGGCAATCAGCCCCAGCATTTT. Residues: CASGGVVGNQPQHF.